This TCR beta chain was profiled in a study of T cell changes during pregnancy in multiple sclerosis. Generated by immunoSEQ multiplex PCR, the TCRdb table keeps only in-frame clones and is missing some. The repertoire holds roughly 30,000 clones, roughly nine tenths seen once, with about 5% in the top ten. This clone was observed a single time. The starting material was CD8+ T cells from peripheral blood mononuclear cells, obtained in the first trimester of pregnancy. The receptor was derived from a female donor with multiple sclerosis, enrolled in a pregnancy study.

CDR3: CASFKQGEETQYF. CDR3 DNA sequence: TGTGCCAGCTTTAAACAGGGTGAGGAGACCCAGTACTTC. The rearrangement joins TRBV28 to TRBJ2-5; a possible D gene is TRBD1 (6 bases). Germline CDR1 and CDR2: MDHEN and SYDVKM. V gave up 8 bases and J gave up 5 bases, with 15 bases separating them. The CDR3 runs to 13 residues.